Listed below are T cell receptor beta chains from one sample, sequenced in a study of blood T cell repertoires in COVID-19. Some clones are missing from TCRdb's copy, which holds only in-frame ones; the method was immunoSEQ multiplex PCR. The sample has about 190,000 clones; almost 90% are singletons. The sample was peripheral blood. These receptors all stem from a man aged 45 to 65 with acute or convalescent COVID-19. CDR3s include the opening cysteine and the closing phenylalanine or tryptophan. Each record gives: J gene, clone size, V gene, D gene, CDR3 DNA, CDR3 protein. D genes are given only for firm matches. Clone size is not always given. Where it is, it says once, few, many or a class for expanded clones.

j_gene: TRBJ1-1
abundance: -
v_gene: TRBV11-2
d_gene: TRBD1
CDR3nt: TGTGCCAGCAGCCTGAGGGACAGCGAAGCTTTCTTT
CDR3aa: CASSLRDSEAFF

j_gene: TRBJ1-5
abundance: -
v_gene: TRBV7-3
d_gene: -
CDR3nt: TGTGCCAGCAGCCCGGACAGCTCCGGTCAGCCCCAGCATTTT
CDR3aa: CASSPDSSGQPQHF

j_gene: TRBJ1-1
abundance: -
v_gene: TRBV12-5
d_gene: -
CDR3nt: TGTGCTAGTGGTTTGCAGGGGCACACTGAAGCTTTCTTT
CDR3aa: CASGLQGHTEAFF

j_gene: TRBJ2-3
abundance: -
v_gene: TRBV19
d_gene: -
CDR3nt: TGTGCCAGTAGTTCACTCCTGATGGGCACAGATACGCAGTATTTT
CDR3aa: CASSSLLMGTDTQYF

j_gene: TRBJ1-4
abundance: -
v_gene: TRBV7-2
d_gene: -
CDR3nt: TGTGCCAGCAGCTTAGAGGCAGGGCCCTATGAAAAACTGTTTTTT
CDR3aa: CASSLEAGPYEKLFF

j_gene: TRBJ2-2
abundance: -
v_gene: TRBV7-6
d_gene: TRBD1
CDR3nt: TGTGCCAGCACTGCCCGACAGGGGGCGATATCCGGGGAGCTGTTTTTT
CDR3aa: CASTARQGAISGELFF

j_gene: TRBJ2-7
abundance: -
v_gene: TRBV4-2
d_gene: -
CDR3nt: TGTGCCAGCAGCCAAGGAGCAGGCATGAACGAGCAGTACTTC
CDR3aa: CASSQGAGMNEQYF

j_gene: TRBJ1-4
abundance: -
v_gene: TRBV28
d_gene: -
CDR3nt: TGTGCCAGCTCGGGCGGGGTATTGACTAATGAAAAACTGTTTTTT
CDR3aa: CASSGGVLTNEKLFF

j_gene: TRBJ2-7
abundance: -
v_gene: TRBV4-1
d_gene: -
CDR3nt: TGCGCCAGCAGCCAAGGAAGAACAGGGCCCACCTACGAGCAGTACTTC
CDR3aa: CASSQGRTGPTYEQYF

j_gene: TRBJ2-7
abundance: -
v_gene: TRBV19
d_gene: -
CDR3nt: TGTGCCAGTAGAGCAGGGAATACCTACGAGCAGTACTTC
CDR3aa: CASRAGNTYEQYF

j_gene: TRBJ2-1
abundance: -
v_gene: TRBV18
d_gene: -
CDR3nt: TGTGCCAGCTTCGGTCCCGCACGTGGTAGGACAAACAATGAGCAGTTCTTC
CDR3aa: CASFGPARGRTNNEQFF

j_gene: TRBJ1-1
abundance: few
v_gene: TRBV7-9
d_gene: -
CDR3nt: TGTGCCAGCAGCCCGTCGGGAGGGATGAACACTGAAGCTTTCTTT
CDR3aa: CASSPSGGMNTEAFF

j_gene: TRBJ2-2
abundance: -
v_gene: TRBV4-1
d_gene: -
CDR3nt: TGCGCCAGCAGCCCCCCCGGGAGCAACACCGGGGAGCTGTTTTTT
CDR3aa: CASSPPGSNTGELFF

j_gene: TRBJ2-2
abundance: -
v_gene: TRBV28
d_gene: TRBD2
CDR3nt: TGTGCCAGCAGTCCACGTGGAGGGAGGGACACCGGGGAGCTGTTTTTT
CDR3aa: CASSPRGGRDTGELFF

j_gene: TRBJ2-7
abundance: -
v_gene: TRBV19
d_gene: -
CDR3nt: TGTGCCAGTAGTATAGATGCAGCGGGTCTGGCCTACGAGCAGTACTTC
CDR3aa: CASSIDAAGLAYEQYF

j_gene: TRBJ2-7
abundance: -
v_gene: TRBV5-5
d_gene: -
CDR3nt: TGTGCCAGCAGCCTTGACACTAGCTCCTTCTACGAGCAGTACTTC
CDR3aa: CASSLDTSSFYEQYF

j_gene: TRBJ2-2
abundance: -
v_gene: TRBV10-3
d_gene: TRBD2
CDR3nt: TGTGCCATCAGCCCGACGAGCGGGACGTCCGGGGAGCTGTTTTTT
CDR3aa: CAISPTSGTSGELFF

j_gene: TRBJ2-5
abundance: -
v_gene: TRBV11-3
d_gene: TRBD1
CDR3nt: TGTGCCAGCAGCCGCGGGACAGGTGATATGGAGACCCAGTACTTC
CDR3aa: CASSRGTGDMETQYF

j_gene: TRBJ2-2
abundance: -
v_gene: TRBV4-2
d_gene: -
CDR3nt: TGTGCCAGCAGCCAAGTGGACTCCGGGGAGCTGTTTTTT
CDR3aa: CASSQVDSGELFF

j_gene: TRBJ2-5
abundance: -
v_gene: TRBV6-5
d_gene: -
CDR3nt: TGTGCCAGCAGTACAGGGTGGGAAGAGACCCAGTACTTC
CDR3aa: CASSTGWEETQYF

j_gene: TRBJ2-5
abundance: -
v_gene: TRBV15
d_gene: -
CDR3nt: TGTGCCACCAGCAGAGATGGCAATTTTGAGACCCAGTACTTC
CDR3aa: CATSRDGNFETQYF

j_gene: TRBJ2-2
abundance: -
v_gene: TRBV5-1
d_gene: -
CDR3nt: TGCGCCAGCAGCTTGACCCGACTAGCCGGGGAGCTGTTTTTT
CDR3aa: CASSLTRLAGELFF

j_gene: TRBJ2-2
abundance: -
v_gene: TRBV7-2
d_gene: TRBD2
CDR3nt: TGTGCCAGCAGCTCTGTAGCGGGGCAGATGACCGGGGAGCTGTTTTTT
CDR3aa: CASSSVAGQMTGELFF

j_gene: TRBJ2-2
abundance: -
v_gene: TRBV6-7
d_gene: -
CDR3nt: TGTGCCAGCAGTTACACCCACCTACCGGGTCCAAGGCCGGGTACCGGGGAGCTGTTTTTT
CDR3aa: CASSYTHLPGPRPGTGELFF

j_gene: TRBJ1-5
abundance: -
v_gene: TRBV28
d_gene: TRBD1
CDR3nt: TGTGCCAGCAGTTATTGGACAGGAGACAATCAGCCCCAGCATTTT
CDR3aa: CASSYWTGDNQPQHF

j_gene: TRBJ2-1
abundance: -
v_gene: TRBV4-1
d_gene: TRBD2
CDR3nt: TGCGCCAGCAGGCTCGGGGGGGGGAACAATGAGCAGTTCTTC
CDR3aa: CASRLGGGNNEQFF

j_gene: TRBJ2-1
abundance: once
v_gene: TRBV19
d_gene: -
CDR3nt: TGTGCCAGTAGTCAGGGGCGCAATGAGCAGTTCTTC
CDR3aa: CASSQGRNEQFF

j_gene: TRBJ2-2
abundance: -
v_gene: TRBV11-3
d_gene: TRBD2
CDR3nt: TGTGCCAGCAGCTTAGGCGGGAGGGACACCGGGGAGCTGTTTTTT
CDR3aa: CASSLGGRDTGELFF

j_gene: TRBJ2-2
abundance: -
v_gene: TRBV6-5
d_gene: TRBD1
CDR3nt: TGTGCCAGCAGTTTGGACAGGGGGCAAACCGGGGAGCTGTTTTTT
CDR3aa: CASSLDRGQTGELFF

j_gene: TRBJ1-1
abundance: -
v_gene: TRBV4-1
d_gene: TRBD1
CDR3nt: TGCGCCAGCAGCCCCCGGACAGGGCGGAACACTGAAGCTTTCTTT
CDR3aa: CASSPRTGRNTEAFF

j_gene: TRBJ1-4
abundance: -
v_gene: TRBV9
d_gene: -
CDR3nt: TGTGCCAGCAGCCCCCGGTCGGGAGCTGACTATAATGAAAAACTGTTTTTT
CDR3aa: CASSPRSGADYNEKLFF

j_gene: TRBJ1-6
abundance: -
v_gene: TRBV14
d_gene: -
CDR3nt: TGTGCCAGCAGCCAAGATACGGGAGATAATTCACCCCTCCACTTT
CDR3aa: CASSQDTGDNSPLHF

j_gene: TRBJ2-1
abundance: -
v_gene: TRBV5-1
d_gene: TRBD2
CDR3nt: TGCGCCAGCAGCTTGTTCGGGGAGGGCAATGAGCAGTTCTTC
CDR3aa: CASSLFGEGNEQFF

j_gene: TRBJ2-1
abundance: once
v_gene: TRBV7-3
d_gene: -
CDR3nt: TGTGCCAGCAGTAATGGGGCCAGCGAGCAGTTCTTC
CDR3aa: CASSNGASEQFF

j_gene: TRBJ2-7
abundance: -
v_gene: TRBV6-5
d_gene: TRBD2
CDR3nt: TGTGCCAGCAGTCCCCCGGGACTAGCGGGAGTCGAGCAGTACTTC
CDR3aa: CASSPPGLAGVEQYF

j_gene: TRBJ2-5
abundance: -
v_gene: TRBV7-2
d_gene: -
CDR3nt: TGTGCCAGCAGCTTAGTTGTGGCAGGAGGGGAGACCCAGTACTTC
CDR3aa: CASSLVVAGGETQYF

j_gene: TRBJ2-7
abundance: -
v_gene: TRBV3-1/TRBV3-2
d_gene: -
CDR3nt: TGTGCCAGCAGCCAGGCGGGACAGTGGGTGGGGGAGCAGTACTTC
CDR3aa: CASSQAGQWVGEQYF

j_gene: TRBJ2-2
abundance: -
v_gene: TRBV19
d_gene: -
CDR3nt: TGTGCCAGTATGCTGCCTACCGTCACCGGGGAGCTGTTTTTT
CDR3aa: CASMLPTVTGELFF

j_gene: TRBJ1-2
abundance: -
v_gene: TRBV19
d_gene: -
CDR3nt: TGTGCCAGTAGTATAGGCGCACTCTATGGCTACACCTTC
CDR3aa: CASSIGALYGYTF

j_gene: TRBJ2-5
abundance: -
v_gene: TRBV10-3
d_gene: TRBD1
CDR3nt: TGTGCCAGCAGGAGCTGGGACAGGACGACCGGTACCCAGTACTTC
CDR3aa: CASRSWDRTTGTQYF

j_gene: TRBJ1-1
abundance: -
v_gene: TRBV19
d_gene: TRBD1
CDR3nt: TGTGCCAGTAGTTGGGGGACAGTCGTGGGCACTGAAGCTTTCTTT
CDR3aa: CASSWGTVVGTEAFF

j_gene: TRBJ1-1
abundance: -
v_gene: TRBV19
d_gene: TRBD1
CDR3nt: TGTGCCAGTAGTCTCGACAGGGCAAACACTGAAGCTTTCTTT
CDR3aa: CASSLDRANTEAFF

j_gene: TRBJ1-4
abundance: -
v_gene: TRBV6-1
d_gene: -
CDR3nt: TGTGCCAGCGGTGGAAGGGGGAGTGTAACTAATGAAAAACTGTTTTTT
CDR3aa: CASGGRGSVTNEKLFF

j_gene: TRBJ1-1
abundance: once
v_gene: TRBV7-9
d_gene: -
CDR3nt: TGTGCCAGCAGCCAGGGTGGGGGGAATTGGTTCTTT
CDR3aa: CASSQGGGNWFF

j_gene: TRBJ2-1
abundance: -
v_gene: TRBV7-2
d_gene: TRBD2
CDR3nt: TGTGCCAGCAGCTTAGGGGGACTAGCGGGACTTGAGCAGTTCTTC
CDR3aa: CASSLGGLAGLEQFF

j_gene: TRBJ2-5
abundance: -
v_gene: TRBV27
d_gene: -
CDR3nt: TGTGCCAGCACGGCTAGCTGGGGTGGGACCCAGTACTTC
CDR3aa: CASTASWGGTQYF

j_gene: TRBJ2-3
abundance: -
v_gene: TRBV7-2
d_gene: TRBD1
CDR3nt: TGTGCCAGCAGCCTGGGACAGAGCACAGATACGCAGTATTTT
CDR3aa: CASSLGQSTDTQYF

j_gene: TRBJ1-2
abundance: -
v_gene: TRBV29-1
d_gene: TRBD1
CDR3nt: TGCAGCGTTGATGCGCCTAGGGACAGAGCTAACTATGGCTACACCTTC
CDR3aa: CSVDAPRDRANYGYTF

j_gene: TRBJ1-2
abundance: -
v_gene: TRBV28
d_gene: -
CDR3nt: TGTGCCAGCAGTTCCTTATCCTCCAGGGGCGACACCTTC
CDR3aa: CASSSLSSRGDTF

j_gene: TRBJ1-4
abundance: -
v_gene: TRBV28
d_gene: -
CDR3nt: TGTGCCAGCTGGAGGACGGCAGATGAAAAACTGTTTTTT
CDR3aa: CASWRTADEKLFF

j_gene: TRBJ2-1
abundance: -
v_gene: TRBV6-2/TRBV6-3
d_gene: -
CDR3nt: TGTGCCAGCAGTTACGCGGGTCTAAGGGAGCAGTTCTTC
CDR3aa: CASSYAGLREQFF

j_gene: TRBJ1-1
abundance: few
v_gene: TRBV6-5
d_gene: -
CDR3nt: TGTGCCAGCAGTTACTCGAGGCAGACCCCAACTGAAGCTTTCTTT
CDR3aa: CASSYSRQTPTEAFF

j_gene: TRBJ2-5
abundance: -
v_gene: TRBV28
d_gene: -
CDR3nt: TGTGCCAGCAGTTTCCCGGCCATAGGGAGAGAGACCCAGTACTTC
CDR3aa: CASSFPAIGRETQYF

j_gene: TRBJ2-7
abundance: -
v_gene: TRBV3-1/TRBV3-2
d_gene: TRBD2
CDR3nt: TGTGCCAGCAGCCAAGGACCGGGAGGGATCCACGAGCAGTACTTC
CDR3aa: CASSQGPGGIHEQYF

j_gene: TRBJ1-5
abundance: few
v_gene: TRBV28
d_gene: -
CDR3nt: TGTGCCAGCAGTACAAATCAGCCCCAGCATTTT
CDR3aa: CASSTNQPQHF

j_gene: TRBJ2-1
abundance: -
v_gene: TRBV6-4
d_gene: TRBD1
CDR3nt: TGTGCCAGCAGTGACCAGACAGGGTCTGATGAGCAGTTCTTC
CDR3aa: CASSDQTGSDEQFF

j_gene: TRBJ2-3
abundance: -
v_gene: TRBV4-3
d_gene: TRBD2
CDR3nt: TGCGCCAGCAGCCAAGATCTCGGGGGGGCATCAGATACGCAGTATTTT
CDR3aa: CASSQDLGGASDTQYF

j_gene: TRBJ2-5
abundance: -
v_gene: TRBV27
d_gene: -
CDR3nt: TGTGCCAGCAGATCGCTAGCCCGGTACCAAGAGACCCAGTACTTC
CDR3aa: CASRSLARYQETQYF

j_gene: TRBJ1-1
abundance: -
v_gene: TRBV19
d_gene: -
CDR3nt: TGTGCCAGTAGTGACCCTTGGGCAGCCTCTAAAGCTTTCTTT
CDR3aa: CASSDPWAASKAFF

j_gene: TRBJ2-3
abundance: -
v_gene: TRBV4-1
d_gene: -
CDR3nt: TGCGCCAGCAGCCAAGGAGCTTACTCTAGCACAGATACGCAGTATTTT
CDR3aa: CASSQGAYSSTDTQYF